This passage covers 31 T cell receptor beta chains from one sample sequenced in a study of regulatory T cells in long-lasting Graves disease (dated by TCRdb to about 2021). The method was multiplex PCR. Sequenced using an Illumina HiSeq 4000. TCR beta libraries were built with iRepertoire HTBI primers and Arm-PCR amplification of CDR3 regions. Through fastp at Q25 and MiXCR, TCRdb rebuilt clones from the public reads, retaining in-frame beta chains. Entries that share a CDR3 protein sequence are merged under the most common genes and DNA. The sample has over 450,000 distinct CDR3 sequences on record, approximately 21% of them singletons. Around 7% of the sample is held by the ten biggest clonotypes. This specimen's time point label, per the study, means: persistent/refractory GD, antithyroid drugs over 5 years with positive TRAb. For both TCR sequencing and RNA sequencing, RNA was extracted from PBMCs using TRIzol.

The starting material was peripheral blood mononuclear cells (PBMCs), obtained when the disease was refractory, from a patient treated with antithyroid drugs. Source of these receptors: a female donor with Graves disease.

The gene calls are TRBV6-2 or TRBV6-3 and TRBJ2-1; 11 bases are shared with TRBD2. The germline CDR1 and CDR2 sequences are MNHEY and SVGEGT. There are 15 residues in the CDR3. Trimming removed 5 bases from V and 7 bases from J; junction bases left unmatched: 7. The CDR3 region is CASSGLAGPVNEQFF. The CDR3 region has the DNA TGTGCCAGCAGTGGACTAGCGGGCCCCGTAAATGAGCAGTTCTTC.

This clonotype was observed at least ten times. The chain carries TRBV20-1 and TRBJ2-7, with 7 bases aligning to TRBD1. The CDR3 spans 13 residues. The germline V gene has CDR1 DFQATT and CDR2 SNEGSKA (reference sequence). Unmatched junction bases numbered 9, after V lost 6 bases and J lost 4 bases. CDR3 region: CSALRQGGYEQYF. The DNA of the CDR3 is TGCAGTGCCCTCAGACAGGGTGGGTACGAGCAGTACTTC.

This chain uses TRBV2 with TRBJ2-1; 8 positions match TRBD2. This CDR3 has 15 amino acids. V was clipped by 9 bases and J by 0 bases; unmatched bases: 7. The germline CDR1 and CDR2 sequences are SNHLY and FYNNEI. The CDR3 loop reads CASTGGSSSYNEQFF. The CDR3 nucleotides are TGTGCCAGTACGGGGGGGTCCAGCTCCTACAATGAGCAGTTCTTC.

This clonotype was counted many times. V usage is TRBV12-3 or TRBV12-4 and J usage is TRBJ1-5; D unresolved. This CDR3 spans 14 amino acids. Trimming took 3 bases from V and 2 from J, leaving 8 bases between them. CDR3 amino acids: CASSFLDRNQPQHF. CDR3 in DNA: TGTGCCAGCAGTTTCCTCGACCGCAATCAGCCCCAGCATTTT.

This clonotype occurred many times. The chain is built from TRBV2 and TRBJ1-5, with D perhaps matching TRBD1 (6 bases). The germline V gene encodes CDR1 SNHLY and CDR2 FYNNEI. The CDR3 consists of 16 residues. V was trimmed by 2 bases and J by 7 bases, leaving 18 bases between them. CDR3 sequence reads: CASSEWPGGAGQPQHF. The DNA for the CDR3 is TGTGCCAGCAGTGAATGGCCCGGGGGGGCAGGGCAGCCCCAGCATTTT.

This clonotype was observed a few times. The rearrangement links TRBV5-1 to TRBJ2-1; TRBD1 matches at 9 bases. With V trimmed by 0 bases and J by 10 bases, 8 bases remained unmatched. This CDR3 has 15 amino acids. Germline CDR1 and CDR2: SGHRS and YFSETQ. The CDR3 spells CASSLGGQGWWEQFF. CDR3 DNA sequence: TGCGCCAGCAGCTTGGGGGGACAGGGCTGGTGGGAGCAGTTCTTC.

The chain joins TRBV7-6 to TRBJ2-7; TRBD1 aligns across 8 bases. Germline CDR1 is SGHVS and CDR2 is FNYEAQ. Trimming cost V 1 base and J 5 bases; bases outside gene matches: 7. The CDR3 spans 15 residues. CDR3 nucleotides: TGTGCCAGCAGCTTAGTAGGCAGGGGGCTAGACGAGCAGTACTTC. It is translated as CASSLVGRGLDEQYF.

This clonotype was seen ten or more times. The rearrangement links TRBV29-1 to TRBJ1-2, with D possibly TRBD1 on 6 matching bases. CDR3 size: 13 residues. Germline V gene sequence: CDR1 SQVTM, CDR2 ANQGSEA. V was trimmed by 2 bases and J by 5 bases, leaving 12 bases between them. CDR3 DNA: TGCAGCGTTGAACCAATGGACAGTTATGGCTACACCTTC. This codes for CSVEPMDSYGYTF.

This clonotype was found a few times. A read error may explain this, as a much larger clone is one base away. This sequence joins TRBV24-1 and TRBJ1-5, with unresolved D. From germline, CDR1 is KGHDR and CDR2 SFDVKD. CDR3 length equals 12 residues. The ends were cut back, 3 bases at V and 4 bases at J, with 3 bases in the middle. The CDR3 region has the DNA TGTGCCACCAGTGATCCAAATCAGCCCCAGCATTTT. Translating it yields CATSDPNQPQHF.

This clonotype came up many times. V gene TRBV28 combines with J gene TRBJ2-7, with D unclear. There are 13 residues in the CDR3. V gave up 3 bases and J gave up 7 bases, with 13 bases separating them. The germline V gene has CDR1 MDHEN and CDR2 SYDVKM. CDR3 sequence reads: CASSLAPGKEQYF. CDR3 sequence (DNA): TGTGCCAGCAGTTTGGCACCTGGTAAAGAGCAGTACTTC.

This clonotype was counted at least ten times. The CDR3 region is CASSSHTTSVAETQYF. The CDR3, as DNA: TGTGCCAGCAGTTCCCACACTACTAGTGTGGCGGAGACCCAGTACTTC. V is TRBV6-5 and J is TRBJ2-5; a possible D gene is TRBD2 (5 bases). Germline V lookup: CDR1 MNHEY, CDR2 SVGAGI. The CDR3 is made up of 16 amino acids. The germline V and J ends were trimmed by 4 bases and 5 bases, with 20 bases remaining between them.

This chain uses TRBV5-1 with TRBJ2-7; D gene uncertain. CDR1 and CDR2 from the germline V gene are SGHRS and YFSETQ. V lost 2 bases, J lost 7 bases, and 10 bases lay in between. CDR3 length: 12 residues. Here the CDR3 reads CASSFDGGEQYF. In nucleotides, the CDR3 is TGCGCCAGCAGCTTCGACGGTGGGGAGCAGTACTTC.

A remark on this clonotype: A much more abundant neighbour one base away suggests this may be a read error. V and J are TRBV7-2 and TRBJ1-3; no clear D gene. This CDR3 contains 13 residues. The V gene's germline CDR1 is SGHTA and CDR2 FQGNSA. The CDR3 reads CASSSTAGNAIYF. The CDR3 DNA reads TGTGCCAGCAGCTCCACGGCTGGAAACGCCATATATTTT.

This clonotype was observed at least ten times. The chain links TRBV2 to TRBJ1-2; D call uncertain. Between the trimmed V and J ends, which lost 1 base and 3 bases, there was a span of 9 bases. CDR1 is SNHLY and CDR2 is FYNNEI in the germline V gene. The CDR3 is made up of 14 amino acids. CDR3: CASSEGLTYYGYTF. The CDR3 region has the DNA TGTGCCAGCAGTGAAGGGCTGACCTACTATGGCTACACCTTC. Full variable domain (outside the CDR3, taken from reference TRBV2 and TRBJ1-2): EPEVTQTPSHQVTQMGQEVILRCVPISNHLYFYWYRQILGQKVEFLVSFYNNEISEKSEIFDDQFSVERPDGSNFTLKIRSTKLEDSAMYFCASSEGLTYYGYTFGSGTRLTVV.

This clonotype has more than one count but fewer than ten. The chain links TRBV20-1 to TRBJ1-5; the D gene is possibly TRBD1 (6 bases). The CDR3 extends over 16 amino acids. V lost 0 bases and J lost 5, with 17 bases in between. Germline CDR1 is DFQATT and CDR2 is SNEGSKA (reference sequence). The CDR3: CSARDGGRGGDQPQHF. The CDR3 nucleotides are TGCAGTGCTAGAGATGGAGGCAGGGGAGGGGATCAGCCCCAGCATTTT.

In regard to this clonotype: Germline is not matched at one junction end, which may reflect a read error. The V gene is TRBV5-1, the J gene TRBJ1-6; D possibly corresponds to TRBD1 (5 bases). The CDR3 spans 13 residues. Germline V CDR1 and CDR2: SGHRS, YFSETQ. The CDR3 reads CASSLEGNLPLHF. The CDR3, as DNA: TGCGCCAGCAGCTTGGAGGGGAATTTACCCCTCCACTTT.

Concerning this clonotype itself: A much larger clone lies one base from this, so it may be a read error. The gene calls are TRBV7-2 and TRBJ2-7; 8 bases line up with TRBD2. CDR1 is SGHTA and CDR2 is FQGNSA in the germline V gene. CDR3 length: 15 residues. V lost 8 bases and J lost 0; bases outside the gene matches: 9. The CDR3 is CASGPGGGNSYEQYF. The CDR3 DNA reads TGTGCCAGCGGCCCGGGAGGGGGGAACTCCTACGAGCAGTACTTC. The whole variable domain, remainder taken from reference TRBV7-2 and TRBJ2-7, is GAGVSQSPSNKVTEKGKDVELRCDPISGHTALYWYRQSLGQGLEFLIYFQGNSAPDKSGLPSDRFSAERTGGSVSTLTIQRTQQEDSAVYLCASGPGGGNSYEQYFGPGTRLTVT.

This clonotype was seen a few times. The chain employs TRBV28 and TRBJ2-1; TRBD1 aligns across 8 bases. The length of the CDR3 is 15 residues. V lost 2 bases and J lost 7; bases outside the gene matches: 7. Looked up from germline, CDR1 is MDHEN and CDR2 is SYDVKM. For the CDR3, the DNA is TGTGCCAGCAGTTTAGCAGGGGGCGCCTTGAATGAGCAGTTCTTC. Its protein product is CASSLAGGALNEQFF.

The rearrangement joins TRBV7-9 to TRBJ1-2; no reliable D call. This CDR3 has 17 residues. V was pared by 0 bases and J by 0 bases, with 14 bases between. Germline CDR1 and CDR2: SEHNR and FQNEAQ (reference sequence). The CDR3 reads CASSLAGGRQSNYGYTF. CDR3 sequence (DNA): TGTGCCAGCAGCTTAGCTGGTGGCAGACAATCTAACTATGGCTACACCTTC.

In its sample, this clonotype was seen many times. At one end, the junction sequence differs from germline, possibly due to a read error. V is TRBV6-2 or TRBV6-3 and J is TRBJ1-4; 7 bases fit TRBD1. CDR3 length equals 14 residues. Germline lookup yields CDR1 MNHEY and CDR2 SVGEGT. The CDR3 DNA follows: TGTGCCAGCACTTACGGACAGGCGTCTGAAAAACTGTTTTTT. Amino acids: CASTYGQASEKLFF.

The gene calls are TRBV5-6 and TRBJ1-5; TRBD1 might be the D (6 bases). Germline values: CDR1 SGHDT, CDR2 YYEEEE. With 5 bases removed from V and 4 bases from J, the gap between germline ends came to 16 bases. CDR3 length: 15 residues. CDR3 in DNA: TGTGCCAGCAGACTTTGGGGGCAGGGTAATCAGCCCCAGCATTTT. Amino acid sequence: CASRLWGQGNQPQHF.

This clonotype has only a few counts. The chain is built from TRBV7-2 and TRBJ1-5; TRBD1 is a possible D gene (5 bases). V was pared by 6 bases and J by 5 bases, with 14 bases between. The CDR3 contains 14 residues. The germline CDR1 and CDR2 sequences are SGHTA and FQGNSA. CDR3 residues: CASRLRARDQPQHF. The CDR3 DNA sequence: TGTGCCAGCAGGCTCAGGGCGAGGGATCAGCCCCAGCATTTT.

CDR3 amino acids: CASSFLGLTTDTQYF. The CDR3 coding sequence is TGTGCCAGCAGTTTTCTCGGACTAACAACAGATACGCAGTATTTT. This rearrangement joins TRBV28 to TRBJ2-3; possibly TRBD2 for D (6 bases). The V end was cut by 3 bases, the J end by 3 bases, with 13 bases between. CDR3 length: 15 residues. From germline, CDR1 is MDHEN and CDR2 SYDVKM.

The gene calls are TRBV9 and TRBJ2-7, with D possibly being TRBD1 (6 bases). The CDR3 consists of 14 residues. The germline V gene has CDR1 SGDLS and CDR2 YYNGEE. Trimming shortened V by 0 bases and J by 0 bases, and 7 bases separated the two germline ends. The DNA for the CDR3 is TGTGCCAGCAGCGTAGGGGACAACTCCTACGAGCAGTACTTC. This codes for CASSVGDNSYEQYF.

This clonotype was observed at least ten times. CDR3 amino acids: CASTPPGTAYYEQYF. The CDR3 DNA reads as TGTGCCAGCACCCCCCCCGGGACAGCCTACTACGAGCAGTACTTC. The chain carries TRBV12-3 or TRBV12-4 and TRBJ2-7, with TRBD1 identical over 7 bases. V lost 7 bases, J lost 3 bases, and 12 bases stayed unmatched. The CDR3 contains 15 residues.

V is TRBV18 and J is TRBJ2-6; no definite D call. V lost 2 bases and J 2 bases, leaving 13 bases between the germline ends. This CDR3 has 17 amino acids. Per the germline V gene, CDR1 is KGHSH and CDR2 is LQKENI. The CDR3 DNA reads as TGTGCCAGCTCACCAGGCTTACCTGAGGCTGGGGCCAACGTCCTGACTTTC. Its translation is CASSPGLPEAGANVLTF.

CDR3 sequence reads: CSAGRGYTF. Written as DNA, the CDR3 is TGCAGTGCTGGCAGGGGCTACACCTTC. The V gene is TRBV20-1, the J gene TRBJ1-2; D is ambiguous. V lost 5 bases and J 8 bases, leaving 6 bases between the germline ends. This CDR3 region has 9 residues. Germline-derived CDR1 and CDR2 are DFQATT and SNEGSKA (reference sequence).

This clonotype was counted at least ten times. V and J are TRBV6-2 or TRBV6-3 and TRBJ2-7; a weak D match, TRBD1 (5 bases). Germline V gene data show CDR1 as MNHEY and CDR2 as SVGEGT. With 6 bases removed from V and 6 bases from J, the gap between germline ends came to 12 bases. CDR3 length: 12 amino acids. The CDR3 sequence: CASRSGLGEQYF. Here the CDR3 DNA reads TGTGCCAGCAGGTCAGGGTTAGGCGAGCAGTACTTC.

This clonotype showed up many times. The chain employs TRBV6-1 and TRBJ2-2; 14 nucleotides agree with TRBD2. The CDR3 length is 16 residues. Germline V lookup: CDR1 MNHNS, CDR2 SASEGT. Unmatched junction bases numbered 9, after V lost 10 bases and J lost 5 bases. The CDR3 coding sequence is TGTGCCACCGCGGGACTAGCGGGAGTGGGTACCGGGGAGCTGTTTTTT. This encodes CATAGLAGVGTGELFF.

The chain recombines TRBV6-2 or TRBV6-3 with TRBJ2-2; a possible D gene is TRBD2 (6 bases). V lost 2 bases, J lost 5 bases, and 9 bases lay in between. The CDR3 totals 14 residues. CDR1 is MNHEY and CDR2 is SVGEGT in the germline V gene. The CDR3: CASSYAGSTGELFF. The DNA of the CDR3 is TGTGCCAGCAGTTACGCGGGGTCAACCGGGGAGCTGTTTTTT.

This sequence joins TRBV12-3 or TRBV12-4 and TRBJ1-1; the match to TRBD1 covers 10 bases. Trimming removed 2 bases from V and 8 bases from J; junction bases left unmatched: 5. This CDR3 comprises 14 residues. CDR3 residues: CASSLLGTGVEAFF. The CDR3 nucleotides read TGTGCCAGCAGTTTATTGGGGACAGGGGTGGAAGCTTTCTTT.